This T cell receptor (beta chain) was sequenced during a study of T cells in Graves' hyperthyroidism and ophthalmopathy. At the level of the study: Peripheral blood was collected at initial diagnosis, before any treatment.

Whole-study findings and limits: Among clonotypes expanded in thyroid above 0.001, most were also found in blood. Separating ophthalmopathy from stable hyperthyroidism was achieved by a 13 V-J model.

This clonotype was counted only a few times. Its antigen is still unknown. CDR3 length equals 12 residues. V lost 11 bases to trimming and J lost 13 bases; unmatched junction nucleotides: 14. From germline, CDR1 is MNHEY and CDR2 SVGEGT. The TCR beta CDR3 regions underwent amplification using RNA transcripts as the source. The study used the HTBI primer set for a first-round RT-PCR of the TCR CDR3. One entry per CDR3 protein results from TCRdb running MiXCR on the multiplex PCR reads. The table lists about 520,000 distinct CDR3 sequences, approximately 25% of them singletons. Among ophthalmopathy patients, the Clinical Activity Score reached at least 3, the NOSPECS grade reached at least 4, and duration remained under 3 months.

The sample consisted of blood. The chain recombines TRBV6-2 or TRBV6-3 with TRBJ1-2; TRBD1 matches 9 bases. This TCR was sampled from a woman in her thirties with Graves' ophthalmopathy. CDR3 region: CARRGGQGRRTF. CDR3 bases: TGTGCCCGCCGTGGGGGACAGGGAAGACGCACCTTC.